Listed here are 29 T cell receptor beta chains from one sample, sequenced in a study of CD8 T cells in ankylosing spondylitis. Each CDR3 protein gets one entry after TCRdb re-called the 5' RACE reads with MiXCR. The data show about 500,000 distinct CDR3 sequences, with roughly 5% seen just once and around 3.6% held by the top ten. No cognate antigen is known for these TCRs. Whole-study findings and limits: Fewer than 10 highly homologous variants made up a TCR beta motif that seemed to typify ankylosing spondylitis blood.

The sample taken for sequencing was blood, either unsorted or a sorted T cell fraction (not recorded which). The receptors derive from a male donor with ankylosing spondylitis.

This clonotype was counted many times. This chain joins TRBV13 and TRBJ2-7; D not certain. Germline V gives CDR1 PRHDT, CDR2 FYEKMQ (reference sequence). The CDR3 covers 14 residues. V gave up 0 bases and J gave up 5 bases, with 11 bases separating them. The CDR3 DNA reads as TGTGCCAGCAGCTTAGGACAAAGGGTGAACGAGCAGTACTTC. Amino acid sequence: CASSLGQRVNEQYF.

This clonotype was seen ten or more times. V gene TRBV14 combines with J gene TRBJ1-1; 7 bases match TRBD1. The CDR3 loop spans 14 amino acids. The trim removed 4 bases at V and 4 bases at J, leaving 6 bases unmatched. Germline V gene lookup returns CDR1 SGHDN and CDR2 FVKESK. The CDR3 bases are TGTGCCAGCAGCCTCCTACCAGGGGGCACTGAAGCTTTCTTT. It encodes CASSLLPGGTEAFF.

Many counts were recorded for this clonotype. The chain has TRBV7-2 and TRBJ1-2, with D possibly TRBD1 on 6 matching bases. Per germline, CDR1 SGHTA and CDR2 FQGNSA. V lost 5 bases and J lost 0, with 16 bases in between. This CDR3 contains 16 residues. The CDR3: CASSRTDRLSNYGYTF. The CDR3 DNA reads TGTGCCAGCAGCCGAACCGACAGGCTGTCTAACTATGGCTACACCTTC.

This clonotype was picked up many times. V gene TRBV4-3 combines with J gene TRBJ1-6; D is unresolved. The CDR3 is 18 amino acids. The germline gives CDR1 LGHNA, CDR2 YSLEER. V lost 4 bases and J 5 bases, leaving 21 bases between the germline ends. Written as DNA, the CDR3 is TGCGCCAGCAGCCGTCGTCTTCCGAAGGGCTTCGATAATTCACCCCTCCACTTT. It specifies CASSRRLPKGFDNSPLHF.

This clonotype was observed many times. This chain joins TRBV28 and TRBJ1-5; D may be TRBD1 (6 bases). Germline loops: CDR1 MDHEN, CDR2 SYDVKM. The V end lost 6 bases, the J end lost 3 bases, and 15 bases lay between the germline ends. This CDR3 region has 15 residues. The CDR3 sequence is CASRRGYVHNQPQHF. The CDR3 DNA sequence: TGTGCCAGCAGGAGGGGGTATGTCCACAATCAGCCCCAGCATTTT.

This clonotype was picked up a small number of times. V is TRBV4-2 and J is TRBJ2-2; no reliable D call. V shed 8 bases and J shed 3 bases, with 16 bases lying between them. There are 15 residues in the CDR3. CDR1 and CDR2 (germline): LGHNA, YNFKEQ. Here the CDR3 DNA reads TGTGCCAGCCAAGACACGTTGTCGGACACCGGGGAGCTGTTTTTT. Protein product: CASQDTLSDTGELFF.

The chain uses TRBV10-3 and TRBJ2-2; D gene unclear. V dropped 4 bases and J dropped 2 bases, with 8 bases sitting between them. CDR3 length equals 14 residues. Per germline, CDR1 ENHRY and CDR2 SYGVKD. CDR3 protein: CAISGSINTGELFF. As DNA, the CDR3 is TGTGCCATCAGTGGATCTATTAACACCGGGGAGCTGTTTTTT.

This clonotype has a count of ten or more. The chain employs TRBV7-2 and TRBJ2-3; tentative D call: TRBD2 (5 bases). In germline, CDR1 is SGHTA, CDR2 FQGNSA. This CDR3 has 14 residues. The germline V and J ends were trimmed by 4 bases and 2 bases, with 10 bases remaining between them. This CDR3 is CASSSAGFTDTQYF. The CDR3 DNA follows: TGTGCCAGCAGCTCCGCGGGCTTCACAGATACGCAGTATTTT.

In this sample, this clonotype turned up many times. The chain links TRBV5-6 to TRBJ1-2; no clear D. V was cut by 0 bases and J by 7 bases, with 4 bases left in between. The CDR3 totals 11 residues. Germline lookup yields CDR1 SGHDT and CDR2 YYEEEE. CDR3 loop: CASSLGPGYTF. In DNA form, the CDR3 reads TGTGCCAGCAGCTTGGGGCCTGGCTACACCTTC.

The CDR3 sequence is CASTPTPGANVLTF. CDR3 DNA sequence: TGCGCCAGCACCCCCACCCCTGGGGCCAACGTCCTGACTTTC. The chain has TRBV5-1 and TRBJ2-6, with no clear D. CDR1 is SGHRS, CDR2 YFSETQ, per germline. V dropped 6 bases and J dropped 2 bases, with 9 bases sitting between them. The CDR3 is made up of 14 amino acids.

This clonotype occurred a few times. The chain is built from TRBV7-2 and TRBJ2-1; D unclear. Germline CDR1 reads SGHTA; CDR2 reads FQGNSA. Trimming cost V 5 bases and J 0 bases, with 14 bases left between them. CDR3 length equals 16 residues. The CDR3 is CASSPTGTDSYNEQFF. CDR3 nucleotides: TGTGCCAGCAGCCCTACGGGTACTGACTCCTACAATGAGCAGTTCTTC.

This clonotype was recorded many times. The gene calls are TRBV7-8 and TRBJ1-1, with D possibly being TRBD1 (5 bases). CDR3 length: 14 amino acids. Germline-derived CDR1 and CDR2 are SGHVS and FQNEAQ. Trimming removed 2 bases at V and 8 bases at J, with 15 bases between. The DNA for the CDR3 is TGTGCCAGCAGCTTATCAGGGAAAAGGGCGGAAGCTTTCTTT. Translating gives CASSLSGKRAEAFF.

The table lists this clonotype with many counts. The chain links TRBV5-1 to TRBJ2-2; 10 bases map to TRBD1. There are 15 residues in the CDR3. The germline CDR1 and CDR2 sequences are SGHRS and YFSETQ. Trimming took 1 base from V and 4 from J; bases not matched to a gene: 1. CDR3 loop: CASSLRTGGTGELFF. The CDR3 nucleotides read TGCGCCAGCAGCTTGAGGACAGGGGGCACCGGGGAGCTGTTTTTT.

This clonotype was seen repeatedly, ten times or more. This rearrangement joins TRBV10-3 to TRBJ1-1; D is unclear. V was cut by 4 bases and J by 8 bases, with 11 bases left in between. The CDR3 has 12 amino acids. The germline V gene has CDR1 ENHRY and CDR2 SYGVKD. CDR3 in DNA: TGTGCCATCAGTGGGACGGGTGACGAAGCTTTCTTT. It yields the protein CAISGTGDEAFF.

This clonotype was recorded many times. The V and J genes are TRBV9 and TRBJ2-2; TRBD1 is a possible D gene (6 bases). Germline V gene data show CDR1 as SGDLS and CDR2 as YYNGEE. This CDR3 spans 14 amino acids. Trimming pared 2 bases from V and 5 bases from J, leaving 10 bases between. The CDR3 spells CASSVEQGTGELFF. The CDR3 DNA reads TGTGCCAGCAGCGTGGAACAGGGAACCGGGGAGCTGTTTTTT.

This clonotype has a count of ten or more. V is TRBV6-1 and J is TRBJ2-5; 13 positions match TRBD2. Trimming cost V 7 bases and J 2 bases; bases outside gene matches: 7. This CDR3 has 16 residues. Germline loops: CDR1 MNHNS, CDR2 SASEGT. In nucleotides, the CDR3 is TGTGCCAGCACTCCACGGGGACTAGCGGGACAAGAGACCCAGTACTTC. It translates to CASTPRGLAGQETQYF.

This clonotype came up many times. This chain uses TRBV20-1 with TRBJ2-7, with TRBD1 identical over 10 bases. V shed 6 bases and J 3 bases; nucleotides not matched to a gene: 5. The CDR3 contains 13 residues. Germline CDR1 and CDR2: DFQATT and SNEGSKA (reference sequence). CDR3 protein: CSAWTGGDYEQYF. For the CDR3, the DNA is TGCAGTGCATGGACAGGGGGAGACTACGAGCAGTACTTC.

The genes are TRBV30 and TRBJ1-5; no firm D call. Trimming shortened V by 4 bases and J by 2 bases, and 9 bases separated the two germline ends. Per the germline V gene, CDR1 is GTSNPN and CDR2 is SVGIG (reference sequence). CDR3 size: 13 residues. This chain's CDR3 is CAWTGGGNQPQHF. CDR3 sequence (DNA): TGTGCCTGGACAGGAGGAGGCAATCAGCCCCAGCATTTT.

This clonotype occurred many times. The chain joins TRBV7-2 to TRBJ2-5; TRBD2 matches at 7 bases. J was trimmed by 5 bases and V by 1 base; bases with no gene match: 10. Germline V lookup: CDR1 SGHTA, CDR2 FQGNSA. The CDR3 consists of 16 residues. The CDR3 coding sequence is TGTGCCAGCAGCTTAGGAGTCAGCGGGGTTGTGGAGACCCAGTACTTC. This sequence encodes CASSLGVSGVVETQYF. The full variable domain, completed using reference TRBV7-2 and TRBJ2-5, is GAGVSQSPSNKVTEKGKDVELRCDPISGHTALYWYRQSLGQGLEFLIYFQGNSAPDKSGLPSDRFSAERTGGSVSTLTIQRTQQEDSAVYLCASSLGVSGVVETQYFGPGTRLLVL.

The sample holds many counts of this clonotype. This sequence joins TRBV28 and TRBJ2-1; perhaps TRBD2 as D (6 bases). Germline loops: CDR1 MDHEN, CDR2 SYDVKM. The CDR3 covers 14 residues. Trimming took 5 bases from V and 5 from J, leaving 13 bases between them. This CDR3 is CASSQPTRNNEQFF. For the CDR3, the DNA is TGTGCCAGCAGTCAACCGACTAGAAACAATGAGCAGTTCTTC.

Ten or more counts support this clonotype. The chain is built from TRBV7-2 and TRBJ1-2, with D uncertain. V lost 2 bases and J lost 8, with 15 bases in between. Germline V gene data show CDR1 as SGHTA and CDR2 as FQGNSA. CDR3 length: 14 residues. The CDR3 DNA follows: TGTGCCAGCAGCTTATTTGGGTTCACAGAAGGCTACACCTTC. It codes for CASSLFGFTEGYTF.

In this sample, this clonotype turned up many times. The chain employs TRBV12-3 or TRBV12-4 and TRBJ2-2; 8 nucleotides line up with TRBD2. Trimming took 6 bases from V and 4 from J; bases not matched to a gene: 4. The CDR3 is made up of 14 amino acids. Written as DNA, the CDR3 is TGTGCCAGCAGACTAGCGGAGACCACCGGGGAGCTGTTTTTT. Translating it yields CASRLAETTGELFF.

This clonotype was counted at least ten times. The V call is TRBV20-1, the J call TRBJ1-5; 8 bases line up with TRBD1. The CDR3 consists of 14 residues. Per germline, CDR1 DFQATT and CDR2 SNEGSKA (reference sequence). After removal of 2 bases from V and 3 bases from J, the junction contained 3 bases not matched to a gene. CDR3 bases: TGCAGTGCTAGATCGACAGGGGTCAATCAGCCCCAGCATTTT. This codes for CSARSTGVNQPQHF.

In this sample, this clonotype turned up many times. The chain recombines TRBV10-3 with TRBJ2-7; 9 bases align to TRBD1. The V and J ends lost 2 bases and 3 bases, in that order; junction bases with no gene match: 5. Germline CDR1 and CDR2: ENHRY and SYGVKD. The length of the CDR3 is 15 residues. CDR3 nucleotide sequence: TGTGCCATCAGTGAGAGGGGACAGGGATTCTACGAGCAGTACTTC. Its protein product is CAISERGQGFYEQYF.

Many counts were recorded for this clonotype. The rearrangement uses TRBV29-1 and TRBJ2-7, with a weak D call TRBD1 (5 bases). V dropped 4 bases and J dropped 0 bases, with 10 bases sitting between them. The CDR3 has 13 residues. Germline V gives CDR1 SQVTM, CDR2 ANQGSEA. The CDR3 nucleotides are TGCAGCGTTGGAGACAGCTACTCCTACGAGCAGTACTTC. This gives the protein CSVGDSYSYEQYF.

In its sample, this clonotype was seen many times. V usage is TRBV20-1 and J usage is TRBJ2-4; possibly TRBD2 for D (5 bases). V dropped 5 bases and J dropped 8 bases, with 10 bases sitting between them. This CDR3 has 11 amino acids. Looked up from germline, CDR1 is DFQATT and CDR2 is SNEGSKA (reference sequence). The CDR3 sequence is CSAPRRDIQYF. The CDR3 DNA is TGCAGTGCTCCGAGGCGGGACATTCAGTACTTC.

In its sample, this clonotype was seen a few times. This chain uses TRBV12-3 or TRBV12-4 with TRBJ2-1; a possible D gene is TRBD2 (7 bases). The CDR3 is 15 residues long. Trimming cost V 7 bases and J 2 bases, with 15 bases left between them. CDR3 DNA sequence: TGTGCCAGCACCTTGGGAGGGGGGGCCTACAATGAGCAGTTCTTC. This translates into CASTLGGGAYNEQFF.

This clonotype was detected many times. The rearrangement joins TRBV5-1 to TRBJ2-4, with TRBD2 matching 11 bases. Per germline, CDR1 SGHRS and CDR2 YFSETQ. Trimming at V came to 4 bases and at J to 6 bases, leaving 3 bases not matched to a gene. This CDR3 comprises 14 residues. The DNA for the CDR3 is TGCGCCAGCAGCCTCGGACTAGCGGGAAACATTCAGTACTTC. Its translation: CASSLGLAGNIQYF.

This clonotype has a count of ten or more. V gene TRBV5-1 combines with J gene TRBJ1-1; D is uncertain. Deletions cut 1 base from V and 4 bases from J, with 11 bases between. Germline V gene data show CDR1 as SGHRS and CDR2 as YFSETQ. The CDR3 is made up of 14 amino acids. CDR3 sequence: CASSLSGSGTEAFF. CDR3 bases: TGCGCCAGCAGCTTGTCGGGGAGCGGCACTGAAGCTTTCTTT. The entire variable domain, with the rest obtained from reference TRBV5-1 and TRBJ1-1, is as follows: KAGVTQTPRYLIKTRGQQVTLSCSPISGHRSVSWYQQTPGQGLQFLFEYFSETQRNKGNFPGRFSGRQFSNSRSEMNVSTLELGDSALYLCASSLSGSGTEAFFGQGTRLTVV.